This T cell receptor (beta chain) was sequenced during a study of long-term antiretroviral therapy in people with HIV. Study-level points and caveats: Dominant in the repertoire at all time points were clones expanded before ART. Although diversity increased after ART, it remained lower than in transplant donor controls. HIV repertoires spanned narrower CDR3 length ranges than controls.

Notes on this clone: Antigen unknown.

The CDR3 runs to 15 residues. Germline CDR1 reads SGHDT; CDR2 reads YYEEEE. After removal of 0 bases from V and 3 bases from J, the junction contained 5 bases not matched to a gene. A v3.0 immunoSEQ assay was performed at survey level. Using immunoSEQ multiplex PCR, the repertoire was profiled, and TCRdb retains in-frame clones only, with some absent. The sample has 26,000 or so clones, over 80% seen once. Every specimen held between 1-10 million cryopreserved PBMC. These were thawed and washed before DNA extraction. J is TRBJ1-1 and V is TRBV5-6; 7 nucleotides match TRBD1. The source of this sequence is a man aged 18 to 30 with HIV. The sequenced sample was unsorted PBMCs, obtained 0.8 years before starting antiretroviral therapy. For the CDR3, the DNA is TGTGCCAGCAGCTTGGGGGACAGCCTCTACACTGAAGCTTTCTTT. Translation gives CASSLGDSLYTEAFF.